This is a list of T cell receptor beta chains from one sample in a study of T cell responses to AZD1222 COVID-19 vaccine. Data came from immunoSEQ multiplex PCR; TCRdb stores just in-frame clones and leaves some out. The sample shows 150,000 or so clones, 85% to 90% of them seen only once. This sample comprised peripheral blood, obtained on day 0 of AZD1222 vaccination. The receptors were gathered from an adult in good health. CDR3s include the opening cysteine and the closing phenylalanine or tryptophan. Each record gives: V gene, clone size, D gene, J gene, CDR3 protein, CDR3 DNA. The D gene is left open where the match is weak. The listing skips clone size in some rows; elsewhere it reads once, few, many or a size class.

v_call: TRBV6-2/TRBV6-3
clone_size: once
d_call: TRBD1
j_call: TRBJ1-5
cdr3_aa: CASSYAGGSQPQHF
cdr3_nt: TGTGCCAGCAGTTACGCAGGGGGGAGTCAGCCCCAGCATTTT

v_call: TRBV6-5
clone_size: NA
d_call: NA
j_call: TRBJ2-7
cdr3_aa: CASSYLRGYEQYF
cdr3_nt: TGTGCCAGCAGTTACCTGCGGGGCTACGAGCAGTACTTC

v_call: TRBV30
clone_size: once
d_call: NA
j_call: TRBJ2-2
cdr3_aa: CAWSPPDRNTGELFF
cdr3_nt: TGTGCCTGGAGTCCCCCGGACAGGAACACCGGGGAGCTGTTTTTT

v_call: TRBV9
clone_size: NA
d_call: TRBD2
j_call: TRBJ2-3
cdr3_aa: CASSDHRTSGSMVTQYF
cdr3_nt: TGTGCCAGCAGCGACCACCGGACTAGCGGGAGTATGGTTACGCAGTATTTT

v_call: TRBV10-3
clone_size: NA
d_call: NA
j_call: TRBJ1-3
cdr3_aa: CAISSGAGNTIYF
cdr3_nt: TGTGCCATCAGCTCGGGGGCTGGAAACACCATATATTTT

v_call: TRBV7-9
clone_size: NA
d_call: NA
j_call: TRBJ1-1
cdr3_aa: CASSLVVATEAFF
cdr3_nt: TGTGCCAGCAGCTTAGTTGTCGCGACTGAAGCTTTCTTT

v_call: TRBV30
clone_size: few
d_call: NA
j_call: TRBJ1-6
cdr3_aa: CAWNRGQVSPLHF
cdr3_nt: TGTGCCTGGAATCGGGGTCAGGTTTCACCCCTCCACTTT

v_call: TRBV6-2/TRBV6-3
clone_size: NA
d_call: NA
j_call: TRBJ2-7
cdr3_aa: CASSYGLANEQYF
cdr3_nt: TGTGCCAGCAGTTACGGGCTAGCAAACGAGCAGTACTTC

v_call: TRBV18
clone_size: NA
d_call: NA
j_call: TRBJ1-5
cdr3_aa: CASSPTGTGNQPQHF
cdr3_nt: TGTGCCAGCTCACCAACGGGGACGGGCAATCAGCCCCAGCATTTT

v_call: TRBV19
clone_size: NA
d_call: NA
j_call: TRBJ1-1
cdr3_aa: CASSALPQYENTEAFF
cdr3_nt: TGTGCCAGTAGTGCCCTCCCCCAGTACGAGAACACTGAAGCTTTCTTT

v_call: TRBV7-6
clone_size: NA
d_call: TRBD1
j_call: TRBJ1-2
cdr3_aa: CASSQEVRGGAWGYTF
cdr3_nt: TGTGCCAGCAGCCAGGAGGTTAGAGGGGGCGCCTGGGGCTACACCTTC

v_call: TRBV10-1
clone_size: NA
d_call: TRBD2
j_call: TRBJ2-3
cdr3_aa: CASKPAGGTDTQYF
cdr3_nt: TGCGCCAGCAAACCAGCGGGAGGCACAGATACGCAGTATTTT

v_call: TRBV5-4
clone_size: NA
d_call: TRBD1
j_call: TRBJ1-2
cdr3_aa: CASSRGQGAGGYTF
cdr3_nt: TGTGCCAGCAGCCGTGGACAGGGGGCCGGCGGCTACACCTTC

v_call: TRBV6-5
clone_size: NA
d_call: NA
j_call: TRBJ1-2
cdr3_aa: CASSLPPGYTF
cdr3_nt: TGTGCCAGCAGTCTACCCCCTGGCTACACCTTC

v_call: TRBV25-1
clone_size: NA
d_call: NA
j_call: TRBJ1-2
cdr3_aa: CASSVGYGYTF
cdr3_nt: TGTGCCAGCAGTGTGGGCTATGGCTACACCTTC

v_call: TRBV28
clone_size: NA
d_call: NA
j_call: TRBJ1-6
cdr3_aa: CASSLPQGTNSPLHF
cdr3_nt: TGTGCCAGCAGTTTACCACAGGGAACCAATTCACCCCTCCACTTT

v_call: TRBV6-5
clone_size: NA
d_call: NA
j_call: TRBJ1-2
cdr3_aa: CASRHPGARHTF
cdr3_nt: TGTGCCAGCCGCCACCCGGGGGCACGTCACACCTTC

v_call: TRBV28
clone_size: NA
d_call: TRBD1
j_call: TRBJ1-4
cdr3_aa: CATQPGGTGNEKLFF
cdr3_nt: TGTGCCACCCAACCGGGCGGGACAGGGAATGAAAAACTGTTTTTT

v_call: TRBV7-3
clone_size: NA
d_call: NA
j_call: TRBJ1-2
cdr3_aa: CASSLSRAAANYGYTF
cdr3_nt: TGTGCCAGCAGCTTAAGTAGGGCAGCAGCTAACTATGGCTACACCTTC

v_call: TRBV5-8
clone_size: NA
d_call: NA
j_call: TRBJ1-6
cdr3_aa: CASSFNQHSPLHF
cdr3_nt: TGTGCCAGCAGCTTTAATCAACATTCACCCCTCCACTTT

v_call: TRBV7-2
clone_size: NA
d_call: TRBD1
j_call: TRBJ2-7
cdr3_aa: CASSVDRGRGEQYF
cdr3_nt: TGTGCCAGCAGCGTTGACAGGGGCCGGGGCGAGCAGTACTTC

v_call: TRBV10-3
clone_size: NA
d_call: TRBD1
j_call: TRBJ2-5
cdr3_aa: CAISDPTGVRETQYF
cdr3_nt: TGTGCCATCAGTGACCCTACAGGGGTGAGAGAGACCCAGTACTTC

v_call: TRBV11-2
clone_size: NA
d_call: TRBD2
j_call: TRBJ2-5
cdr3_aa: CASSLTSGSGGGETQYF
cdr3_nt: TGTGCCAGCAGCTTAACTAGCGGGAGTGGGGGAGGTGAGACCCAGTACTTC

v_call: TRBV7-8
clone_size: once
d_call: NA
j_call: TRBJ1-2
cdr3_aa: CASSQRVGEIGGYTF
cdr3_nt: TGTGCCAGCAGCCAGCGAGTGGGAGAAATAGGTGGCTACACCTTC

v_call: TRBV15
clone_size: NA
d_call: NA
j_call: TRBJ1-2
cdr3_aa: CATSRGTRNYGYTF
cdr3_nt: TGTGCCACCAGCAGAGGGACACGAAACTATGGCTACACCTTC

v_call: TRBV5-4
clone_size: NA
d_call: NA
j_call: TRBJ2-5
cdr3_aa: CASSSVGVGETQYF
cdr3_nt: TGTGCCAGCAGCTCGGTGGGGGTTGGGGAGACCCAGTACTTC

v_call: TRBV10-3
clone_size: NA
d_call: TRBD1
j_call: TRBJ2-4
cdr3_aa: CAISHYPSGGSGAKNIQYF
cdr3_nt: TGTGCCATCAGTCACTACCCTTCAGGGGGCAGTGGGGCCAAAAACATTCAGTACTTC

v_call: TRBV29-1
clone_size: NA
d_call: NA
j_call: TRBJ1-1
cdr3_aa: CSVEGDQNTEAFF
cdr3_nt: TGCAGCGTTGAAGGGGACCAGAACACTGAAGCTTTCTTT

v_call: TRBV20-1
clone_size: NA
d_call: TRBD2
j_call: TRBJ2-7
cdr3_aa: CSASSTGGSSYEQYF
cdr3_nt: TGCAGTGCTAGTAGTACGGGAGGAAGCTCCTACGAGCAGTACTTC

v_call: TRBV9
clone_size: NA
d_call: NA
j_call: TRBJ1-6
cdr3_aa: CASSVGQGLYDSPLHF
cdr3_nt: TGTGCCAGCAGCGTAGGGCAGGGCCTTTACGATTCACCCCTCCACTTT

v_call: TRBV19
clone_size: NA
d_call: NA
j_call: TRBJ1-2
cdr3_aa: CASSIASRVANGYTF
cdr3_nt: TGTGCCAGTAGTATAGCGAGCAGGGTTGCTAATGGCTACACCTTC

v_call: TRBV7-9
clone_size: NA
d_call: NA
j_call: TRBJ1-3
cdr3_aa: CASSPGGSSGNTIYF
cdr3_nt: TGTGCCAGCAGCCCCGGTGGCTCCTCTGGAAACACCATATATTTT

v_call: TRBV6-5
clone_size: NA
d_call: NA
j_call: TRBJ2-7
cdr3_aa: CASSPYEQYF
cdr3_nt: TGTGCCAGCAGTCCCTACGAGCAGTACTTC

v_call: TRBV6-6
clone_size: once
d_call: NA
j_call: TRBJ1-1
cdr3_aa: CASIKTENTEAFF
cdr3_nt: TGTGCCAGCATTAAGACGGAGAACACTGAAGCTTTCTTT

v_call: TRBV7-9
clone_size: NA
d_call: TRBD2
j_call: TRBJ2-1
cdr3_aa: CASSLAGGPSEQFF
cdr3_nt: TGTGCCAGCAGCTTAGCGGGAGGGCCTTCCGAGCAGTTCTTC

v_call: TRBV3-1/TRBV3-2
clone_size: NA
d_call: NA
j_call: TRBJ2-7
cdr3_aa: CASSSGPGSYEQYF
cdr3_nt: TGTGCCAGCAGCTCTGGGCCCGGCTCCTACGAGCAGTACTTC

v_call: TRBV28
clone_size: NA
d_call: TRBD2
j_call: TRBJ2-7
cdr3_aa: CASRTSGRDEQYF
cdr3_nt: TGTGCCAGCAGAACTAGCGGGAGAGACGAGCAGTACTTC

v_call: TRBV25-1
clone_size: NA
d_call: NA
j_call: TRBJ1-1
cdr3_aa: CASRRDAGTEAFF
cdr3_nt: TGTGCCAGCAGGAGGGACGCGGGCACTGAAGCTTTCTTT

v_call: TRBV5-6
clone_size: once
d_call: NA
j_call: TRBJ1-4
cdr3_aa: CASSSGQINEKLFF
cdr3_nt: TGTGCCAGCAGCTCAGGACAGATTAATGAAAAACTGTTTTTT

v_call: TRBV5-4
clone_size: NA
d_call: NA
j_call: TRBJ1-5
cdr3_aa: CASSYGDQPQHF
cdr3_nt: TGTGCCAGCAGCTATGGGGATCAGCCCCAGCATTTT

v_call: TRBV10-3
clone_size: NA
d_call: TRBD1
j_call: TRBJ1-6
cdr3_aa: CAISERGQGVSGPLHF
cdr3_nt: TGTGCCATCAGTGAGCGGGGACAGGGAGTTTCGGGACCCCTCCACTTT

v_call: TRBV6-6
clone_size: NA
d_call: NA
j_call: TRBJ2-1
cdr3_aa: CASSDWGNEQFF
cdr3_nt: TGTGCCAGCAGTGACTGGGGGAATGAGCAGTTCTTC

v_call: TRBV11-2
clone_size: once
d_call: NA
j_call: TRBJ1-4
cdr3_aa: CASSLDIVLTNEKLFF
cdr3_nt: TGTGCCAGCAGCTTGGATATAGTGTTGACTAATGAAAAACTGTTTTTT

v_call: TRBV2
clone_size: once
d_call: NA
j_call: TRBJ2-4
cdr3_aa: CASKTGANIQYF
cdr3_nt: TGTGCCAGCAAAACAGGAGCGAACATTCAGTACTTC

v_call: TRBV28
clone_size: NA
d_call: NA
j_call: TRBJ1-6
cdr3_aa: CASSFSGVGNSPLHF
cdr3_nt: TGTGCCAGCAGTTTTTCGGGAGTGGGCAATTCACCCCTCCACTTT

v_call: TRBV6-5
clone_size: NA
d_call: TRBD2
j_call: TRBJ2-7
cdr3_aa: CASSYSGTSGTYEQYF
cdr3_nt: TGTGCCAGCAGTTACTCGGGGACTAGCGGTACCTACGAGCAGTACTTC

v_call: TRBV11-2
clone_size: NA
d_call: NA
j_call: TRBJ1-1
cdr3_aa: CASSSGVWGDRTEAFF
cdr3_nt: TGTGCCAGCAGTTCAGGGGTCTGGGGGGATCGCACTGAAGCTTTCTTT

v_call: TRBV7-2
clone_size: NA
d_call: NA
j_call: TRBJ2-5
cdr3_aa: CASSLSGAQVMNQYF
cdr3_nt: TGTGCCAGCAGCTTGTCTGGGGCCCAGGTTATGAACCAGTACTTC

v_call: TRBV11-2
clone_size: NA
d_call: NA
j_call: TRBJ1-2
cdr3_aa: CASSLVGGYTF
cdr3_nt: TGTGCCAGCAGCTTAGTTGGGGGCTACACCTTC

v_call: TRBV5-1
clone_size: NA
d_call: NA
j_call: TRBJ1-6
cdr3_aa: CASSLDGVSYNSPLHF
cdr3_nt: TGCGCCAGCAGCTTGGACGGAGTCTCCTATAATTCACCCCTCCACTTT

v_call: TRBV5-4
clone_size: NA
d_call: TRBD1
j_call: TRBJ2-6
cdr3_aa: CASSFRDRGSGANVLTF
cdr3_nt: TGTGCCAGCAGCTTCCGGGACAGGGGCTCTGGGGCCAACGTCCTGACTTTC